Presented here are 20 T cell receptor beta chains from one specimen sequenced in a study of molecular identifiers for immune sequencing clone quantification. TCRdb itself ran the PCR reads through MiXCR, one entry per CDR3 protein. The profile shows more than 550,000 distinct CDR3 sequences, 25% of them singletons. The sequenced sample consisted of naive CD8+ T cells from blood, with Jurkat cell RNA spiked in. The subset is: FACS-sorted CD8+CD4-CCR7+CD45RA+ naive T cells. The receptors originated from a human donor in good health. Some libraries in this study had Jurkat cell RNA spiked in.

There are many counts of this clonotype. This chain's CDR3 is CASSESWSYTQYF. DNA for the CDR3: TGCGCCAGCAGTGAGTCATGGTCCTATACGCAGTATTTT. This chain connects TRBV10-2 to TRBJ2-3; no firm D call. V was shortened by 0 bases and J by 7 bases, with 8 bases between the two germline ends. The CDR3 contains 13 residues. Germline V gives CDR1 WSHSY, CDR2 SAAADI.

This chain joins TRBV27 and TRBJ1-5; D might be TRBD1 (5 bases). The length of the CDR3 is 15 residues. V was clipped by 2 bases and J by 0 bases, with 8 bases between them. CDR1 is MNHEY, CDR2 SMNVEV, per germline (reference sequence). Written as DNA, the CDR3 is TGTGCCAGCAGTTTAGGACATATTAGCAATCAGCCCCAGCATTTT. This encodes CASSLGHISNQPQHF.

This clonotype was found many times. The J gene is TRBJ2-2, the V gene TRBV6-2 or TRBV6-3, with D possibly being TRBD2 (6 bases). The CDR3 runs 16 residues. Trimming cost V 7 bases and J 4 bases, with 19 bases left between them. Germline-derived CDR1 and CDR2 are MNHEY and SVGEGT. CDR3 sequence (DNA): TGTGCCAGCACCTACCCCCCGGGGGACGGCACCGGGGAGCTGTTTTTT. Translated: CASTYPPGDGTGELFF.

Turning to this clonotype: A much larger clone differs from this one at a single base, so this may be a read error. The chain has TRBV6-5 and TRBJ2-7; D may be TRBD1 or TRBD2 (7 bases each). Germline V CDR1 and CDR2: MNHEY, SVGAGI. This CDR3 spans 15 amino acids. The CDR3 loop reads CASSSGGGSSYERYF. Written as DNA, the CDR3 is TGTGCCAGCAGTTCAGGGGGGGGAAGCTCCTACGAGCGGTACTTC.

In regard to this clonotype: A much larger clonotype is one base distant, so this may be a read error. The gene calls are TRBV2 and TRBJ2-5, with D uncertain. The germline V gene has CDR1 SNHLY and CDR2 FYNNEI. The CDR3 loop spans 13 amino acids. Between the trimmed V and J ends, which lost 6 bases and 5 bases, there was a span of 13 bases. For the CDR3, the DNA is TGTGCCAGCAGGCAAGGTTTGGCTGAGACCCAGTACTTC. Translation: CASRQGLAETQYF.

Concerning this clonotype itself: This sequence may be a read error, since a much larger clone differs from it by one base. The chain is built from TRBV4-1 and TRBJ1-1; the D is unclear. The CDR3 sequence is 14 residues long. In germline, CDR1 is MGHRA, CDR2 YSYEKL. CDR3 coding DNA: TGCGCCAGCCGCCAAGAAACTCTGAACACTGAAGCTTTCTTT. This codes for CASRQETLNTEAFF.

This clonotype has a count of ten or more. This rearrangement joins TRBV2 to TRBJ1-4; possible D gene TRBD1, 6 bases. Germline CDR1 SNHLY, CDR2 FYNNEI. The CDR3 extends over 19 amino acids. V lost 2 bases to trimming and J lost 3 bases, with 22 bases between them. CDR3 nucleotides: TGTGCCAGCAGTGAACGGCTTCAAACAGGGTCTTCGTCTAATGAAAAACTGTTTTTT. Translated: CASSERLQTGSSSNEKLFF.

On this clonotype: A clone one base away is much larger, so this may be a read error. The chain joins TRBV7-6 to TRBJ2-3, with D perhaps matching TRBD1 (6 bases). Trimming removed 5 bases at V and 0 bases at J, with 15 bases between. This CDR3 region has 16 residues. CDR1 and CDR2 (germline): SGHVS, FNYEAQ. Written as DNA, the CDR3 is TGTGCCAGCAGCCCTTGTCCAGGGGATAGCACAGATACGCAGTATTTT. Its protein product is CASSPCPGDSTDTQYF.

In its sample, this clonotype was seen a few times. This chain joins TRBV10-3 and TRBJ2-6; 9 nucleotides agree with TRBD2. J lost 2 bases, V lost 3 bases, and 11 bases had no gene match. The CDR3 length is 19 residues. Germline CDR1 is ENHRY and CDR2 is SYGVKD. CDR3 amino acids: CAISEPGTSKIAGANVLTF. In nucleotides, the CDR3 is TGTGCCATCAGTGAACCCGGGACTAGCAAGATCGCTGGGGCCAACGTCCTGACTTTC.

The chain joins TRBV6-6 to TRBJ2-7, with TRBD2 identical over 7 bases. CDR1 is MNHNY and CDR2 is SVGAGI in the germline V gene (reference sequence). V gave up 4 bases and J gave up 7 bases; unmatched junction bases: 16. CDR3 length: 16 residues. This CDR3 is CASSFVAGASPWEQYF. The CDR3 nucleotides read TGTGCCAGCAGTTTCGTGGCGGGAGCCTCCCCCTGGGAGCAGTACTTC.

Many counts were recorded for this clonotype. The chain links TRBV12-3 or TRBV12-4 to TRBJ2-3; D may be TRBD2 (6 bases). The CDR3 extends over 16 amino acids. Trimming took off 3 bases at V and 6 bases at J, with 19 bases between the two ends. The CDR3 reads CASSLLGNAGRDTQYF. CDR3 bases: TGTGCCAGCAGTTTGTTGGGCAACGCTGGGAGGGATACGCAGTATTTT.

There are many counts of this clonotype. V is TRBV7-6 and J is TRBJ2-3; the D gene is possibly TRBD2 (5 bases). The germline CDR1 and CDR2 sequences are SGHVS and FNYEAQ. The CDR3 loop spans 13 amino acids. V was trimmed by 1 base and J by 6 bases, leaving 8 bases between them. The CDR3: CASSLERSDTQYF. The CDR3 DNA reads TGTGCCAGCAGCTTAGAGCGGTCCGATACGCAGTATTTT.

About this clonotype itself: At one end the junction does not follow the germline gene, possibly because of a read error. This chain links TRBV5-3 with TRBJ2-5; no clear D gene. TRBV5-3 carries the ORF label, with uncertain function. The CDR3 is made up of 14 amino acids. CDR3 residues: CASSTFGTQEPQYF. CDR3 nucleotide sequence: TGTGCCAGCAGTACCTTTGGAACCCAAGAGCCCCAGTACTTC.

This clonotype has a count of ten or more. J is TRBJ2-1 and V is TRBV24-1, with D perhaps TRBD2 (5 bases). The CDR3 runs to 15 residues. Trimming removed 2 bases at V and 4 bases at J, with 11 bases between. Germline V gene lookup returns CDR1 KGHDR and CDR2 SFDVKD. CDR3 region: CATSDSTSGYNEQFF. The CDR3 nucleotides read TGTGCCACCAGTGATTCGACTTCGGGGTACAATGAGCAGTTCTTC.

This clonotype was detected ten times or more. The CDR3 sequence: CASSSTLSSPLHF. The CDR3 bases are TGTGCCAGCAGTTCGACATTGAGTTCACCCCTCCACTTT. The rearrangement uses TRBV6-5 and TRBJ1-6; unclear D gene. CDR1 is MNHEY, CDR2 SVGAGI, per germline. This CDR3 has 13 amino acids. Between the trimmed V and J ends, which lost 4 bases and 9 bases, there was a span of 10 bases.

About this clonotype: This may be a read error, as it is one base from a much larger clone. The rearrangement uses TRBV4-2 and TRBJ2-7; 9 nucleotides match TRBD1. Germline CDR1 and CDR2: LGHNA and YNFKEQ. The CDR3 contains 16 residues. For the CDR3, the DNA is TGTGCCCGCAGCCAAGAGGACAGGGGTTTGCTCTACGAGCAGTACTTC. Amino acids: CARSQEDRGLLYEQYF.

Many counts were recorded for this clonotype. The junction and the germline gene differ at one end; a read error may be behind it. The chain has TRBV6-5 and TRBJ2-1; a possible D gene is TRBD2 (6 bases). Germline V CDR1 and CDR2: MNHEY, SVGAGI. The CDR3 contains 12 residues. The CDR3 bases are TGTGCCACCAGTACGTGGGGAGGTGAGCAGTTCTTC. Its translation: CATSTWGGEQFF.

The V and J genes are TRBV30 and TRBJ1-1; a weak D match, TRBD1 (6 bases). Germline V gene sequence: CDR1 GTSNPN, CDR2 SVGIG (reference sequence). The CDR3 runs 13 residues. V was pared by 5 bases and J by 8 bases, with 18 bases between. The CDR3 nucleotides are TGTGCCTGGCGCCTAACAGGGTCTGGGGAAGCTTTCTTT. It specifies CAWRLTGSGEAFF.

The CDR3 nucleotides are TGTGCCTGGAGTGTACGAGCCATTTACTCTAGGGGTATCAATGAGCAGTTCTTC. Translating it yields CAWSVRAIYSRGINEQFF. J is TRBJ2-1 and V is TRBV30, with D maybe TRBD1 (5 bases). V lost 0 bases to trimming and J lost 6 bases, with 24 bases between them. Germline loops: CDR1 GTSNPN, CDR2 SVGIG (reference sequence). CDR3 length: 18 amino acids.

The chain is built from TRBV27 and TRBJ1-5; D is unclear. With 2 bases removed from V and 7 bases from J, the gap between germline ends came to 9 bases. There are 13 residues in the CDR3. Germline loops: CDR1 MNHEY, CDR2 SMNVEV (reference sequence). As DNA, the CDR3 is TGTGCCAGCAGTTTAACAGATTCCCAGCCCCAGCATTTT. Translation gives CASSLTDSQPQHF.